The clone carrying this T cell receptor (beta chain) was seen a handful of times. The data derive from a study of response to subunit inactivated influenza vaccine. TCRdb independently ran MiXCR on the RT-PCR reads; one entry per CDR3 protein. The sample includes a few hundred thousand distinct CDR3 sequences, approximately 11% of them seen just once. These sequences were also reported in another study, on T cells expressing NK-cell markers. That study reports: Beta-chain TCR cDNA was generated via 5'RACE template switching with UMIs. Dominant NKG2C+ clonotype frequencies of roughly 1.0-7.5% of CD8+ T cells were measured in six or seven donors. Where a handful of donors were concerned, these clonotypes also led the CD3+CD56-NKG2C+ fraction.

The clonotype originates from a man aged 50 to 59 who received an inactivated influenza vaccine. Sequencing used PBMCs from blood, obtained on the day of vaccination.

CDR3 nucleotide sequence: TGCGCCAGCAGCTTAGGACAGTTGTCCGGGGAGCTGTTTTTT. Translated: CASSLGQLSGELFF. The chain uses TRBV5-1 and TRBJ2-2, with D possibly being TRBD1 (6 bases). V shed 2 bases and J shed 6 bases, with 11 bases lying between them. Germline V gene sequence: CDR1 SGHRS, CDR2 YFSETQ. CDR3 size: 14 residues.